Shown below are 15 T cell receptor beta chains from a single sample sequenced in a study of cytomegalovirus exposure and HLA in healthy donors. PCR was performed using 60 Vbeta and 13 Jbeta primers. Some clones are missing from TCRdb's copy, which holds only in-frame ones; the method was immunoSEQ multiplex PCR. This sample has under 200,000 clones, with approximately 79% found just once. The sample consisted of PBMCs. These receptors were obtained from a woman between 40 and 50 years old in good health and CMV-seronegative.

This clone turned up a few times. The chain has TRBV15 and TRBJ1-2; no reliable D call. V lost 3 bases and J 7 bases, leaving 15 bases between the germline ends. Germline assignment: CDR1 LNHNV and CDR2 YYDKDF (reference sequence). The CDR3 spans 14 residues. This CDR3 is CATSSGGRQPGYTF. For the CDR3, the DNA is TGTGCCACCAGCAGTGGTGGGCGCCAGCCTGGCTACACCTTC.

There are a few counts of this clone. DNA of the CDR3: TGCGCCAGCAGCTATACGGGGGTTTCCAATCAGCCCCAGCATTTT. Translating it yields CASSYTGVSNQPQHF. The genes are TRBV4-1 and TRBJ1-5, with D tentatively TRBD1 (5 bases). V was clipped by 5 bases and J by 3 bases, with 14 bases between them. Germline CDR1 is MGHRA and CDR2 is YSYEKL. The CDR3 is 15 residues long.

The chain couples TRBV11-3 to TRBJ2-5; TRBD2 matches 8 bases. With the DNA end fitting TRBJ2-7 better, the J assignment may be wrong. From germline, CDR1 is SGHNT and CDR2 YENEEA. The CDR3 extends over 16 amino acids. The CDR3 loop reads CASSSPRVAGYYEQYF. In DNA form, the CDR3 reads TGTGCCAGCAGCTCCCCTAGGGTAGCGGGGTACTACGAGCAGTACTTC.

This chain connects TRBV4-3 to TRBJ2-5; 7 bases match TRBD2. The junction had 8 bases not matched to a gene; V was cut back by 2 bases and J by 5 bases. Germline CDR1 and CDR2: LGHNA and YSLEER. This CDR3 has 15 amino acids. In nucleotides, the CDR3 is TGCGCCAGCAGCCAACGTCGGACTAGGGTTGAGACCCAGTACTTC. Its translation is CASSQRRTRVETQYF.

J is TRBJ1-1 and V is TRBV4-3; unclear D gene. Germline loops: CDR1 LGHNA, CDR2 YSLEER. V was shortened by 1 base and J by 1 base, with 4 bases between the two germline ends. The CDR3 has 13 residues. The CDR3 spells CASSQARNTEAFF. The CDR3 coding sequence is TGCGCCAGCAGCCAAGCGAGGAACACTGAAGCTTTCTTT.

This clone was seen only once. The chain is built from TRBV18 and TRBJ1-2; 12 nucleotides agree with TRBD1. Germline assignment: CDR1 KGHSH and CDR2 LQKENI. Trimming at V came to 1 base and at J to 8 bases, leaving 20 bases not matched to a gene. The CDR3 length is 20 residues. The CDR3 spells CASSPLPPGTGGSQVGGYTF. The DNA for the CDR3 is TGTGCCAGCTCACCACTTCCACCCGGGACAGGGGGCTCCCAAGTTGGCGGCTACACCTTC.

This rearrangement joins TRBV6-6 to TRBJ2-1; possibly TRBD2 for D (6 bases). CDR1 is MNHNY and CDR2 is SVGAGI in the germline V gene (reference sequence). V lost 11 bases and J lost 1, with 6 bases in between. The CDR3 has 11 residues. The CDR3 nucleotides are TGTGCCGGGGGGTCCTACAATGAGCAGTTCTTC. It encodes CAGGSYNEQFF.

This clone was recorded once. The chain has TRBV7-9 and TRBJ2-7, with a tentative D call TRBD2 (6 bases). V lost 5 bases to trimming and J lost 6 bases, with 20 bases between them. The CDR3 is 15 residues long. Germline lookup yields CDR1 SEHNR and CDR2 FQNEAQ (reference sequence). The CDR3 loop reads CASSPPPGEGSEQYF. In DNA, the CDR3 is TGTGCCAGCAGCCCGCCCCCGGGAGAAGGCTCCGAGCAGTACTTC.

The rearrangement links TRBV6-1 to TRBJ2-5, with a possible D match to TRBD2 (6 bases). V lost 1 base, J lost 0 bases, and 12 bases lay in between. Germline CDR1 MNHNS, CDR2 SASEGT. This CDR3 has 16 residues. As DNA, the CDR3 is TGTGCCAGCAGTGAAGGGACCAGGGAGGACCAAGAGACCCAGTACTTC. Its translation: CASSEGTREDQETQYF.

The chain recombines TRBV6-6 with TRBJ1-2; weak D call: TRBD1 (5 bases). V was shortened by 11 bases and J by 3 bases, with 16 bases between the two germline ends. Looked up from germline, CDR1 is MNHNY and CDR2 is SVGAGI (reference sequence). CDR3 length: 13 amino acids. CDR3 sequence reads: CAATPETDYGYTF. The CDR3 DNA sequence: TGTGCCGCCACCCCGGAGACAGACTATGGCTACACCTTC.

The sample holds one count of this clone. This chain uses TRBV6-5 with TRBJ2-3; a possible D gene is TRBD1 (6 bases). The ends were cut back, 2 bases at V and 0 bases at J, with 9 bases in the middle. The CDR3 covers 15 residues. Germline V lookup: CDR1 MNHEY, CDR2 SVGAGI. The chain's CDR3 is CASSYGTTSTDTQYF. The CDR3 nucleotides are TGTGCCAGCAGTTACGGGACAACTAGCACAGATACGCAGTATTTT.

The rearrangement joins TRBV2 to TRBJ2-1; TRBD2 matches 7 bases. In germline, CDR1 is SNHLY, CDR2 FYNNEI. The CDR3 extends over 14 amino acids. With V trimmed by 5 bases and J by 7 bases, 8 bases remained unmatched. The CDR3 nucleotides are TGTGCCAGCAGTCTCCCTGGGGGGGAGAATGAGCAGTTCTTC. Amino acids: CASSLPGGENEQFF.

The rearrangement uses TRBV19 and TRBJ1-1; 8 nucleotides agree with TRBD1. Germline V gene lookup returns CDR1 LNHDA and CDR2 SQIVND (reference sequence). The junction had 3 bases not matched to a gene; V was cut back by 8 bases and J by 1 base. This CDR3 is 13 amino acids long. The CDR3 DNA follows: TGTGCCAGTCCGACAGGGGCGAACACTGAAGCTTTCTTT. This encodes CASPTGANTEAFF.

The V call is TRBV27, the J call TRBJ2-5, with D hard to call. V was shortened by 3 bases and J by 2 bases, with 10 bases between the two germline ends. The V gene's germline CDR1 is MNHEY and CDR2 SMNVEV (reference sequence). CDR3 length equals 14 residues. The CDR3 is CASSFIQDQETQYF. For the CDR3, the DNA is TGTGCCAGCAGTTTTATCCAGGATCAAGAGACCCAGTACTTC.

V and J are TRBV2 and TRBJ2-1; TRBD2 agrees at 9 bases. The ends lost 4 bases at V and 6 bases at J; junction bases unmatched: 4. The CDR3 totals 14 residues. Per the germline V gene, CDR1 is SNHLY and CDR2 is FYNNEI. The CDR3 sequence: CASSGLAVGNEQFF. The CDR3 nucleotides are TGTGCCAGCAGTGGACTAGCGGTAGGCAATGAGCAGTTCTTC.